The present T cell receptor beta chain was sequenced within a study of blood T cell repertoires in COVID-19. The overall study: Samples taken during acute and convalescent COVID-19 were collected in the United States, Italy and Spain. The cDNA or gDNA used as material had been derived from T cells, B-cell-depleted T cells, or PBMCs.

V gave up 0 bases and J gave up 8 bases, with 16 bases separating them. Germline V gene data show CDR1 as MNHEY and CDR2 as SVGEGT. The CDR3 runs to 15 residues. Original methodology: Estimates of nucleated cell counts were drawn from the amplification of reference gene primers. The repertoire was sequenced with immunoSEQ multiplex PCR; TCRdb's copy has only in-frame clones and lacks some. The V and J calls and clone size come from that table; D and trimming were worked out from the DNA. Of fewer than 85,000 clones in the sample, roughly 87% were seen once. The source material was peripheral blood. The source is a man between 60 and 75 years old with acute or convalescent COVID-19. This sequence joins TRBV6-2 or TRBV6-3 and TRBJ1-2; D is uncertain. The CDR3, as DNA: TGTGCCAGCAGTTACTCTGACTTATTGAGTGCCGGCTACACCTTC. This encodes CASSYSDLLSAGYTF.